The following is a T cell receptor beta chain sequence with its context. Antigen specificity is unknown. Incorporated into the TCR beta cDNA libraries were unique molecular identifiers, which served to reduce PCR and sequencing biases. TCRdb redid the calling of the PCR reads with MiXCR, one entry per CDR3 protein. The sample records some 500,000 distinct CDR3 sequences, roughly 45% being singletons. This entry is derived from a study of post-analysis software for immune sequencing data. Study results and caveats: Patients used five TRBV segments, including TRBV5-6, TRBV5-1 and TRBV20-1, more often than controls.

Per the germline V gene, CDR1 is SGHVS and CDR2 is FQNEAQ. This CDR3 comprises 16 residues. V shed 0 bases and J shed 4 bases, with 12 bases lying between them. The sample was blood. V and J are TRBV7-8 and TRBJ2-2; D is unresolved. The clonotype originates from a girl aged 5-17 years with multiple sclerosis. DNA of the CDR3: TGTGCCAGCAGCTTAGCGTGGAAGGGTCCCACCGGGGAGCTGTTTTTT. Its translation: CASSLAWKGPTGELFF.